These 7 T cell receptor beta chains were all obtained from the same sample, sequenced in a study of T cell changes during pregnancy in multiple sclerosis. Generated by immunoSEQ multiplex PCR, the TCRdb table keeps only in-frame clones and is missing some. This repertoire shows about 45,000 clones, approximately 90% found once; its top ten account for about 3.1%. The source material was CD8+ T cells from peripheral blood mononuclear cells, sampled in the second trimester of pregnancy. Receptor source: a female donor with multiple sclerosis, enrolled in a pregnancy study.

The rearrangement joins TRBV7-9 to TRBJ2-5, with a possible D match to TRBD1 (8 bases). The germline V gene has CDR1 SEHNR and CDR2 FQNEAQ (reference sequence). Trimming took 5 bases from V and 7 from J, leaving 20 bases between them. This CDR3 region has 15 residues. CDR3 amino acids: CASSHPLQGGATQYF. Written as DNA, the CDR3 is TGTGCCAGCAGCCACCCTTTACAGGGGGGGGCGACCCAGTACTTC.

In DNA form, the CDR3 reads TGTGCCAGCAGCCAAGATCTAGCGGGGACCTACAATGAGCAGTTCTTC. This codes for CASSQDLAGTYNEQFF. V gene TRBV4-2 combines with J gene TRBJ2-1, with 9 bases lining up with TRBD2. Germline V gene data show CDR1 as LGHNA and CDR2 as YNFKEQ. V shed 0 bases, J shed 2 bases, and the junction held 2 bases outside the gene matches. The CDR3 is made up of 16 amino acids.

The V gene is TRBV7-3, the J gene TRBJ2-1; 7 bases map to TRBD2. V trimming: 5 bases; J trimming: 5 bases; junction bases outside the gene matches: 12. Per germline, CDR1 SGHTA and CDR2 FQGTGA. This CDR3 is 16 amino acids long. Here the CDR3 DNA reads TGTGCCAGCAGCGCCACCCTAACGGGGGGAGACAATGAGCAGTTCTTC. Residues: CASSATLTGGDNEQFF.

This rearrangement joins TRBV9 to TRBJ2-3; D perhaps matches TRBD2 (7 bases). Germline values: CDR1 SGDLS, CDR2 YYNGEE. The CDR3 is 14 amino acids. V dropped 3 bases and J dropped 4 bases, with 12 bases sitting between them. This CDR3 reads CASSGGGGADTQYF. CDR3 bases: TGTGCCAGCAGCGGCGGGGGCGGGGCAGATACGCAGTATTTT. The full variable domain, its missing parts supplied by reference TRBV9 and TRBJ2-3, is DSGVTQTPKHLITATGQRVTLRCSPRSGDLSVYWYQQSLDQGLQFLIQYYNGEERAKGNILERFSAQQFPDLHSELNLSSLELGDSALYFCASSGGGGADTQYFGPGTRLTVL.

The V call is TRBV14, the J call TRBJ1-3; possible D gene TRBD1, 6 bases. The CDR3 extends over 18 amino acids. V was shortened by 1 base and J by 0 bases, with 16 bases between the two germline ends. Germline V gene lookup returns CDR1 SGHDN and CDR2 FVKESK. The CDR3 here is CASSQVSHPGASGNTIYF. The DNA for the CDR3 is TGTGCCAGCAGCCAAGTCTCACATCCAGGGGCCTCTGGAAACACCATATATTTT.

The chain employs TRBV4-3 and TRBJ2-1, with TRBD2 matching 10 bases. Trimming at V came to 3 bases and at J to 0 bases, leaving 5 bases not matched to a gene. This CDR3 region has 17 residues. Per germline, CDR1 LGHNA and CDR2 YSLEER. The CDR3 DNA reads as TGCGCCAGCAGCCATGATAGCGGGGGGAGCTCCTACAATGAGCAGTTCTTC. It translates to CASSHDSGGSSYNEQFF.

J is TRBJ2-1 and V is TRBV30, with 14 bases matching TRBD2. Trimming at V came to 2 bases and at J to 7 bases, leaving 4 bases not matched to a gene. Germline V gene lookup returns CDR1 GTSNPN and CDR2 SVGIG (reference sequence). This CDR3 contains 15 residues. The CDR3 region has the DNA TGTGCCTGGAGTATCGGGACTAGCGGGGGTAATGAGCAGTTCTTC. Amino acid sequence: CAWSIGTSGGNEQFF. The full variable domain, rest sourced from reference TRBV30 and TRBJ2-1, is SQTIHQWPATLVQPVGSPLSLECTVEGTSNPNLYWYRQAAGRGLQLLFYSVGIGQISSEVPQNLSASRPQDRQFILSSKKLLLSDSGFYLCAWSIGTSGGNEQFFGPGTRLTVL.